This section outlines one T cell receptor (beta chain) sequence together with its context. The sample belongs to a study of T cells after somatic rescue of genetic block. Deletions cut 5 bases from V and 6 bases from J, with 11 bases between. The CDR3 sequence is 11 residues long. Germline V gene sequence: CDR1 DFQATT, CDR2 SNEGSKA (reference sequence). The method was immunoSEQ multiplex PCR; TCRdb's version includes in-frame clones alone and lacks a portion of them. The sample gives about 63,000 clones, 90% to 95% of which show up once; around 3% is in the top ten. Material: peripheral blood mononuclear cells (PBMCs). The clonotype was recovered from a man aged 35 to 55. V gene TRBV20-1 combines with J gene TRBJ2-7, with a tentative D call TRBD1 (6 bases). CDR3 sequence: CSAVTGFEQYF. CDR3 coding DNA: TGCAGTGCTGTGACAGGTTTCGAGCAGTACTTC.